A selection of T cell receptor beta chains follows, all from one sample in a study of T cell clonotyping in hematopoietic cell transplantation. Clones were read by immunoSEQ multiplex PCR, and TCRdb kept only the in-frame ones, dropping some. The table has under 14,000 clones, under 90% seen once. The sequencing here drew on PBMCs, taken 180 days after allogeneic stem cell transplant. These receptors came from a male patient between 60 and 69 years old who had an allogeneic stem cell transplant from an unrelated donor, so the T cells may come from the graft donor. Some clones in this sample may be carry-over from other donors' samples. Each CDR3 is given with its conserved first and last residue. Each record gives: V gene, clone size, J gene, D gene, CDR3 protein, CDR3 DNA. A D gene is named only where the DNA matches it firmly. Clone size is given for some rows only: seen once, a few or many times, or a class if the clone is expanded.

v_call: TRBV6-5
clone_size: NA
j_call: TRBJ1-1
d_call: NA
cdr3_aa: CASRPAGNTEAFF
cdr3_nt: TGTGCCAGCCGTCCAGCGGGGAACACTGAAGCTTTCTTT

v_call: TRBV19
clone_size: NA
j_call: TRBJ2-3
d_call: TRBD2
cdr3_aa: CASSPPGLSTDTQYF
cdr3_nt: TGTGCCAGTAGTCCCCCGGGACTAAGCACAGATACGCAGTATTTT

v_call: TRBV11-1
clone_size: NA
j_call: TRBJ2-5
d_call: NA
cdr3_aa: CASSSRPSGETQYF
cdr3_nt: TGTGCCAGCAGCTCCAGACCGTCTGGCGAGACCCAGTACTTC

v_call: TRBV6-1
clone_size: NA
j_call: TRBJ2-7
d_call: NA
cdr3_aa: CASSPGVYEQYF
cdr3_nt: TGTGCCAGCAGCCCAGGGGTCTACGAGCAGTACTTC

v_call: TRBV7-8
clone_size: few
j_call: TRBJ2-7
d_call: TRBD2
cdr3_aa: CAGAVSGAYEQYF
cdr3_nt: TGTGCCGGTGCCGTTAGCGGGGCATACGAGCAGTACTTC

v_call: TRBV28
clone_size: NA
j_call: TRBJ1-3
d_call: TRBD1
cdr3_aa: CASSPHPTGDGNTIYF
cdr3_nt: TGTGCCAGCAGTCCTCACCCGACAGGGGATGGTAACACCATATATTTT

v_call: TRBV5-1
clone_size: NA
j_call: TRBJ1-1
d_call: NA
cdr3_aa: CASSPGTLNTEAFF
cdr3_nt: TGCGCCAGCAGCCCGGGGACACTGAACACTGAAGCTTTCTTT

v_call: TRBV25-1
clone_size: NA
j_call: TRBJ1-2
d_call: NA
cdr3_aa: CASNKGVNGYTF
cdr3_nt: TGTGCCAGCAATAAAGGGGTGAATGGCTACACCTTC

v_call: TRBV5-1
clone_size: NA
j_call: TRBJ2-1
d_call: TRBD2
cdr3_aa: CASSLEYLWEAVAGGNEQFF
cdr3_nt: TGCGCCAGCAGCTTGGAATACTTATGGGAGGCGGTAGCGGGGGGAAATGAGCAGTTCTTC

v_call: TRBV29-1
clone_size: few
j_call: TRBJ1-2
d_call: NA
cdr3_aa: CSGLGGGGYTF
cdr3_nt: TGCAGCGGTTTAGGAGGAGGAGGCTACACCTTC

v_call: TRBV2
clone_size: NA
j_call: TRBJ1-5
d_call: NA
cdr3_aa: CASSEPENQPQHF
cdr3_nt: TGTGCCAGCAGTGAACCAGAAAATCAGCCCCAGCATTTT

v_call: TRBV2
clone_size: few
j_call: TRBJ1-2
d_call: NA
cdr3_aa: CASYGNYGYTF
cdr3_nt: TGTGCCAGCTACGGGAACTATGGCTACACCTTC

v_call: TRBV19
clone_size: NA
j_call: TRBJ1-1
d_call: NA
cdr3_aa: CASKIQLNTEAFF
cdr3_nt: TGTGCCAGTAAGATCCAGCTGAACACTGAAGCTTTCTTT

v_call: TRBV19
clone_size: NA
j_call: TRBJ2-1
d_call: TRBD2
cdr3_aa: CASSSRGVAGGKYNEQFF
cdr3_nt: TGTGCCAGTAGTTCCCGCGGAGTAGCGGGGGGGAAATACAATGAGCAGTTCTTC

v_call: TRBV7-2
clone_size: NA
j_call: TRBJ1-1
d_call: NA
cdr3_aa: CASSLRGNTEAFF
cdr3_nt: TGTGCCAGCAGCTTAAGGGGGAACACTGAAGCTTTCTTT

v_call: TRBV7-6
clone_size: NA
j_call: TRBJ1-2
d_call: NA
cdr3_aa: CASSLSDRGGYGYTF
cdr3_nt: TGTGCCAGCAGCTTATCCGATAGGGGCGGCTATGGCTACACCTTC

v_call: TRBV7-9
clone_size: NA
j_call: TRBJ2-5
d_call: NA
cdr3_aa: CASSSVEETQYF
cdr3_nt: TGTGCCAGCAGCTCCGTGGAAGAGACCCAGTACTTC

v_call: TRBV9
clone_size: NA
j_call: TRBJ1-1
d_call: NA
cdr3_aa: CASSVEGNTEAFF
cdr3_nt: TGTGCCAGCAGCGTAGAGGGTAACACTGAAGCTTTCTTT